The source of this TCR beta chain is a study of OX40 agonist ivuxolimab in advanced cancers. As concerns this clone: Its target is not known.

The CDR3 is made up of 16 amino acids. Trimming at V came to 4 bases and at J to 0 bases, leaving 8 bases not matched to a gene. The germline V gene encodes CDR1 SGHAT and CDR2 FQNNGV. The table came from immunoSEQ multiplex PCR; TCRdb's copy has only in-frame clones and leaves some out. The table shows under 95,000 clones, with roughly 85% occurring only once. Study-level findings and limits: The authors did not determine the antigen specificity of the expanded peripheral T cells.

Patients with autoimmune history or systemic immunosuppression were excluded. Specimen: CD4+ or CD8+ T cells sorted from blood, collected in a trial of the OX40 agonist ivuxolimab. The chain has TRBV11-2 and TRBJ1-2, with 7 bases that match TRBD1. This TCR was recovered from an adult with an advanced solid tumor such as melanoma, head and neck, liver or kidney cancer. CDR3 bases: TGTGCCAGCAGCTCCCCCGGGACAGAAGCTAACTATGGCTACACCTTC. Translated: CASSSPGTEANYGYTF.